This T cell receptor beta chain was profiled in a study of T cells after yellow fever vaccination. On the study more broadly: Preparation of the low-cell-number fractions used SMART-Seq v4 Ultra Low Input.

Study-level points and caveats: Abundant bulk-derived clonotypes could contaminate FACS-sorted repertoires.

For TCR, cDNA came from 5'RACE template switching, which added a universal primer site and UMIs. Each CDR3 protein is one row after TCRdb ran MiXCR on the 5' RACE reads. Here the sample spans some 600,000 distinct CDR3 sequences, 9% to 15% being singletons. The V gene lost 2 bases and the J gene lost 2 bases, with 6 bases spanning the gap. Germline assignment: CDR1 MNHEY and CDR2 SVGAGI. The CDR3 runs to 14 residues. This clonotype appeared many times. The antigen is unknown. The starting material was PBMCs, obtained on the day of the yellow fever booster vaccination. The sequence came from a man aged 25-45 years who received the YFV17D yellow fever vaccine. This rearrangement joins TRBV6-5 to TRBJ2-2; D remains ambiguous. The CDR3 sequence is CASSYDINTGELFF. The CDR3 coding sequence is TGTGCCAGCAGTTACGACATTAACACCGGGGAGCTGTTTTTT.